This T cell receptor (beta chain) is from a study of OX40 agonist ivuxolimab in advanced cancers. Concerning the study at large: Ivuxolimab, which targeted the costimulatory receptor OX40 (CD134), was an agonistic, fully human IgG2 monoclonal antibody. Intravenous ivuxolimab was administered to patients every 2 weeks at six dose levels: 0.01, 0.1, 0.3, 1.5, 3 and 10 mg/kg. Of the 50 or so patients in dose escalation, 19 had hepatocellular carcinoma, about 15 had melanoma, 9 had renal cell carcinoma and 9 had head and neck cancer. Partial responses occurred in three dose-escalation patients: two with cutaneous melanoma and one with hepatocellular carcinoma. The point of sequencing TCRbeta in the periphery was to test whether ivuxolimab changed TCR sequence diversity and drove clonal T-cell expansion. Patients were allowed to have had prior anti-PD-1, anti-PD-L1 or anti-CTLA-4 therapy, and 40% of the dose-escalation patients had been treated with checkpoint inhibitors. The paper describes the monotherapy dose-escalation part (N ≈ 52 patients) of the phase I trial of ivuxolimab. In the dose-escalation cohort, roughly 80% of patients were male, and the mean age was approximately 55 years, with a range of about 23 to 90.

General conclusions and limits of the study: On average, CD8+ T cells showed more expanded clones than CD4+ T cells after ivuxolimab. Antigen specificity was not determined for the clonally expanded peripheral T cells. In the 0.1-3.0 mg/kg groups, partial responders had among the lowest normalized peripheral clonal expansion, particularly in CD8+ T cells. Low levels of normalized T-cell clonal expansion were also shown by some nonresponding patients. At doses of 0.1 to 3.0 mg/kg, clonal expansion of both CD4+ and CD8+ blood T cells was observed from baseline to week 6.

Sequences LNHDA (CDR1) and SQIVND (CDR2) are obtained from the germline V gene (reference sequence). The CDR3 starts with the cysteine, ends with the phenylalanine, and has 15 residues. The CDR3 DNA has 45 bases and is translated from base 1. The junction carries 11 bases between V and J, which are trimmed by 4 bases and 4 bases respectively. To note about this clone: The antigen it binds to is not known. The sample holds no much larger clone one base away, and base qualities are not on file.

Patients with autoimmune disease history or receiving systemic immunosuppression were excluded from the trial. In every dose cohort, peripheral blood was drawn for TCR sequencing at baseline, cycle 4 day 1, and cycle 7 day 1. Samples were obtained from an open-label, multicenter, first-in-human phase I dose-escalation trial of ivuxolimab. The trial enrolled adults with locally advanced or metastatic head and neck squamous cell, hepatocellular, melanoma or renal cell carcinoma. Before TCR sequencing, CD4+ and CD8+ T cells were separately sorted from peripheral blood. For sequencing of the TCRbeta CDR3 region, genomic DNA was extracted from the sorted cells. The immunoSEQ Assay was used for sequencing of TCRbeta CDR3 regions. TCRdb retrieved this table from immuneACCESS and kept in-frame rearrangements only. Not all clones are present; in checked studies, unresolved V genes account for under half, and no reason is known for the remainder. This sample has some 45,000 clones in its table, and roughly 86% of those were observed once. Approximately 0.37% of the sample goes to the ten largest clones.

The chain is made from TRBV19 and TRBJ2-6, with no confident D gene call. The clonotype comes from an adult with an advanced solid tumor such as melanoma, head and neck, liver or kidney cancer. Sequences were derived from CD4+ or CD8+ T cells sorted from blood, sampled in a trial of the OX40 agonist ivuxolimab. The DNA reads as follows: TGTGCCAGTAGTAACCCTCCGCGCGGGGCCAACGTCCTGACTTTC. It codes for CASSNPPRGANVLTF.